The next 24 T cell receptor beta chains were all read from a single sample in a study of shared clonotypes between healthy human individuals. Assay: immunoSEQ multiplex PCR; the TCRdb copy retains only in-frame clones and omits some. Here the sample spans around 1 million clones, approximately 76% being singletons. The source material was memory CD4+ T cells sorted from blood. Indicated subset: CD45RA-negative fraction. Receptors originate from a young man in good health.

This clone was observed a single time. The rearrangement uses TRBV11-3 and TRBJ2-3; D gene unclear. There are 14 residues in the CDR3. V was pared by 5 bases and J by 1 base, with 10 bases between. Germline values: CDR1 SGHNT, CDR2 YENEEA. Here the CDR3 reads CASSARSGTDTQYF. For the CDR3, the DNA is TGTGCCAGCAGCGCCCGCTCGGGCACAGATACGCAGTATTTT.

CDR3 nucleotide sequence: TGTGCTAGTGGCTGGACTAGCGGGGGGGGCACCGAGCAGTACTTC. Translated: CASGWTSGGGTEQYF. This chain uses TRBV12-5 with TRBJ2-7; 15 bases are shared with TRBD2. With 6 bases clipped from V and 6 bases from J, the junction kept 6 bases outside the gene matches. The CDR3 is 15 amino acids. Germline values: CDR1 LGHNT, CDR2 FRNRAP.

This chain links TRBV2 with TRBJ2-3; unclear D gene. The ends were cut back, 1 base at V and 2 bases at J, with 10 bases in the middle. The CDR3 contains 15 residues. Looked up from germline, CDR1 is SNHLY and CDR2 is FYNNEI. CDR3 nucleotide sequence: TGTGCCAGCAGTGAAGTTCTGGTCCTCACAGATACGCAGTATTTT. Translating it yields CASSEVLVLTDTQYF.

The chain couples TRBV30 to TRBJ2-1; 15 bases match TRBD2. The CDR3 has 14 amino acids. With 3 bases clipped from V and 9 bases from J, the junction kept 3 bases outside the gene matches. The germline V gene has CDR1 GTSNPN and CDR2 SVGIG (reference sequence). CDR3 in amino acids: CAWSRTSGGAEQFF. In nucleotides, the CDR3 is TGTGCCTGGAGCCGGACTAGCGGGGGGGCTGAGCAGTTCTTC.

This clone was found a few times. The genes are TRBV29-1 and TRBJ1-2; D is uncertain. This CDR3 is built from 11 residues. Germline values: CDR1 SQVTM, CDR2 ANQGSEA. Trimming left V 3 bases short and J 4 bases short, with 6 bases between. DNA of the CDR3: TGCAGCGTTGAGCAATCCTATGGCTACACCTTC. Protein product: CSVEQSYGYTF. The variable domain in full, with the rest retrieved from reference TRBV29-1 and TRBJ1-2, is SAVISQKPSRDICQRGTSLTIQCQVDSQVTMMFWYRQQPGQSLTLIATANQGSEATYESGFVIDKFPISRPNLTFSTLTVSNMSPEDSSIYLCSVEQSYGYTFGSGTRLTVV.

The CDR3 sequence: CATSPLGLAENIQYF. The CDR3 region has the DNA TGTGCCACCAGCCCCTTGGGACTAGCGGAAAACATTCAGTACTTC. This chain joins TRBV15 and TRBJ2-4; 11 bases fit TRBD2. V was clipped by 5 bases and J by 5 bases; unmatched bases: 5. This CDR3 region has 15 residues. Looked up from germline, CDR1 is LNHNV and CDR2 is YYDKDF (reference sequence).

This sequence joins TRBV2 and TRBJ1-5; no clear D. Germline V gene lookup returns CDR1 SNHLY and CDR2 FYNNEI. The V end lost 1 base, the J end lost 3 bases, and 7 bases lay between the germline ends. CDR3 size: 14 residues. The CDR3 DNA follows: TGTGCCAGCAGTGAAGGCACCAACAATCAGCCCCAGCATTTT. Residues: CASSEGTNNQPQHF.

The chain carries TRBV25-1 and TRBJ2-7, with D unclear. The germline V gene encodes CDR1 MGHDK and CDR2 SYGVNS. There are 14 residues in the CDR3. V was pared by 3 bases and J by 0 bases, with 9 bases between. In nucleotides, the CDR3 is TGTGCCAGCAGTGATCCGGCGAGCTCCTACGAGCAGTACTTC. Translating gives CASSDPASSYEQYF.

This clone showed up just a few times. The chain uses TRBV4-1 and TRBJ2-3; TRBD2 matches 9 bases. V gave up 3 bases and J gave up 0 bases; unmatched junction bases: 13. CDR3 length equals 19 residues. Germline V CDR1 and CDR2: MGHRA, YSYEKL. In DNA form, the CDR3 reads TGCGCCAGCAGCCACCCTGGGATCCTTAGCGGGGGTAGCACAGATACGCAGTATTTT. It is translated as CASSHPGILSGGSTDTQYF.

The CDR3 here is CASSYGQGASYEQYF. The CDR3 DNA reads as TGTGCCAGCAGCTACGGACAGGGAGCCTCCTACGAGCAGTACTTC. The chain couples TRBV11-2 to TRBJ2-7; 8 bases are shared with TRBD1. With 4 bases clipped from V and 0 bases from J, the junction kept 5 bases outside the gene matches. The length of the CDR3 is 15 residues. CDR1 and CDR2 from the germline V gene are SGHAT and FQNNGV.

This rearrangement joins TRBV7-2 to TRBJ1-1, with D perhaps TRBD1 (5 bases). The V end was cut by 1 base, the J end by 4 bases, with 16 bases between. The CDR3 has 16 amino acids. Per germline, CDR1 SGHTA and CDR2 FQGNSA. As DNA, the CDR3 is TGTGCCAGCAGCTTAGGTGTCGGGGCGGTGGGCACTGAAGCTTTCTTT. This sequence encodes CASSLGVGAVGTEAFF.

The gene calls are TRBV30 and TRBJ2-5; 9 bases fit TRBD1. V shed 2 bases and J 4 bases; nucleotides not matched to a gene: 8. Germline V gene sequence: CDR1 GTSNPN, CDR2 SVGIG (reference sequence). This CDR3 spans 15 amino acids. The CDR3 sequence: CAWSQQGAGSETQYF. CDR3 DNA sequence: TGTGCCTGGAGTCAACAGGGGGCAGGGTCAGAGACCCAGTACTTC.

As to this clone: Other DNA sequences of this sample code for an identical CDR3. The V call is TRBV7-9, the J call TRBJ2-7, with 7 bases matching TRBD2. V dropped 6 bases and J dropped 3; count of bases not matched to a gene: 2. From germline, CDR1 is SEHNR and CDR2 FQNEAQ (reference sequence). The CDR3 is made up of 12 amino acids. Here the CDR3 DNA reads TGTGCCAGCAGTTCTAGCGGCTACGAGCAGTACTTC. This encodes CASSSSGYEQYF.

V is TRBV13 and J is TRBJ1-1; TRBD1 is a possible D gene (6 bases). Looked up from germline, CDR1 is PRHDT and CDR2 is FYEKMQ (reference sequence). CDR3 length: 13 amino acids. The V end was cut by 2 bases, the J end by 10 bases, with 14 bases between. The CDR3: CASSLSVGGRAFF. CDR3 coding DNA: TGTGCCAGCAGCTTAAGTGTGGGGGGGCGAGCTTTCTTT.

The V call is TRBV18, the J call TRBJ1-1, with 10 bases fitting TRBD1. There are 16 residues in the CDR3. The germline V gene encodes CDR1 KGHSH and CDR2 LQKENI. The trim removed 3 bases at V and 1 base at J, leaving 5 bases unmatched. CDR3 nucleotides: TGTGCCAGCTCACCCGGGACAGGGGCGGGGAACACTGAAGCTTTCTTT. This codes for CASSPGTGAGNTEAFF.

To note about this clone: In the same sample, other DNA sequences code for this CDR3. V is TRBV7-9 and J is TRBJ2-2; 12 bases are a match to TRBD2. Germline loops: CDR1 SEHNR, CDR2 FQNEAQ (reference sequence). Germline trimming cut 5 bases from V and 5 bases from J; bases unmatched to any gene: 6. CDR3 size: 16 residues. CDR3: CASSPRLAGDTGELFF. CDR3 sequence (DNA): TGTGCCAGCAGCCCGAGACTAGCGGGAGATACCGGGGAGCTGTTTTTT.

V and J are TRBV30 and TRBJ2-1, with D perhaps matching TRBD2 (5 bases). Germline lookup yields CDR1 GTSNPN and CDR2 SVGIG (reference sequence). The CDR3 length is 12 residues. V dropped 1 base and J dropped 8 bases, with 9 bases sitting between them. CDR3 amino acids: CAWSGDGDEQFF. CDR3 DNA: TGTGCCTGGAGTGGAGACGGGGATGAGCAGTTCTTC. The full variable domain, rest sourced from reference TRBV30 and TRBJ2-1, is SQTIHQWPATLVQPVGSPLSLECTVEGTSNPNLYWYRQAAGRGLQLLFYSVGIGQISSEVPQNLSASRPQDRQFILSSKKLLLSDSGFYLCAWSGDGDEQFFGPGTRLTVL.

This chain connects TRBV5-1 to TRBJ1-2; the D is unclear. Germline V CDR1 and CDR2: SGHRS, YFSETQ. Trimming cost V 6 bases and J 4 bases, with 16 bases left between them. CDR3 length: 14 residues. The chain's CDR3 is CASTRTPELYGYTF. The CDR3 DNA reads TGCGCCAGCACGAGAACACCAGAACTCTATGGCTACACCTTC.

The chain recombines TRBV5-1 with TRBJ2-1, with 7 bases that match TRBD2. With V trimmed by 5 bases and J by 8 bases, 10 bases remained unmatched. Germline V gene data show CDR1 as SGHRS and CDR2 as YFSETQ. The CDR3 loop spans 14 amino acids. The CDR3 sequence is CASSGGRAADEQFF. The CDR3 DNA reads TGCGCCAGCAGTGGAGGGAGGGCCGCTGATGAGCAGTTCTTC.

Relative to its sample, this clone is medium-sized (0.01 to 0.1%). This chain connects TRBV19 to TRBJ2-7; TRBD2 agrees at 14 bases. The CDR3 is made up of 14 amino acids. CDR1 is LNHDA, CDR2 SQIVND, per germline (reference sequence). Germline trimming cut 6 bases from V and 7 bases from J; bases unmatched to any gene: 5. CDR3 coding DNA: TGTGCCAGTAGAGAAGGACTAGCGGGGGGAGAGCAGTACTTC. It yields the protein CASREGLAGGEQYF.

The chain couples TRBV10-3 to TRBJ2-7, with 8 bases matching TRBD2. The V gene's germline CDR1 is ENHRY and CDR2 SYGVKD. The CDR3 covers 15 residues. Germline trimming cut 3 bases from V and 3 bases from J; bases unmatched to any gene: 7. This chain's CDR3 is CAISDVASGRYEQYF. Written as DNA, the CDR3 is TGTGCCATCAGTGATGTGGCTAGCGGGCGCTACGAGCAGTACTTC.

The rearrangement joins TRBV15 to TRBJ2-5, with 9 bases fitting TRBD1. Germline lookup yields CDR1 LNHNV and CDR2 YYDKDF (reference sequence). This CDR3 spans 15 amino acids. Losses at the gene ends were 4 bases for V and 5 bases for J; bases not matched to a gene: 8. CDR3: CATSISTGTGETQYF. CDR3 bases: TGTGCCACCAGCATATCTACCGGGACAGGGGAGACCCAGTACTTC.

The chain couples TRBV6-1 to TRBJ1-2; no reliable D call. The V gene's germline CDR1 is MNHNS and CDR2 SASEGT. V dropped 4 bases and J dropped 2 bases, with 11 bases sitting between them. The CDR3 consists of 14 residues. The CDR3 DNA follows: TGTGCCAGCAGTGCCCGACAAATCAACTATGGCTACACCTTC. Translated: CASSARQINYGYTF.

About this clone itself: Being one base from a much bigger clone, this may be a read error. V and J are TRBV7-3 and TRBJ2-3; D is undetermined. With 3 bases removed from V and 3 bases from J, the gap between germline ends came to 4 bases. CDR3 size: 12 residues. CDR1 is SGHTA and CDR2 is FQGTGA in the germline V gene. CDR3 residues: CASSFSTDTQYF. The CDR3 DNA is TGTGCCAGCAGCTTCAGTACAGATACGCAGTATTTT.